This is a list of T cell receptor beta chains from one sample in a study of T cells in Graves' hyperthyroidism and ophthalmopathy. One entry per CDR3 protein results from TCRdb running MiXCR on the multiplex PCR reads. The sample records 500,000 to 800,000 distinct CDR3 sequences, about 15% being singletons. Sequenced: blood. The receptors stem from a woman aged 45-60 years with Graves' ophthalmopathy. Each CDR3 is given with its conserved first and last residue. The order of the fields is clone size, V gene, J gene, D gene, CDR3 protein, CDR3 DNA. D genes are given only for firm matches. The size of a clone is reported for some rows only, either as once, few or many, or as a class for expanded clones.

.	TRBV18	TRBJ1-5	TRBD1	CASSPPGRGPRWPQHF	TGTGCCAGCTCACCCCCCGGGAGGGGGCCCCGATGGCCCCAGCATTTT
many	TRBV5-1	TRBJ2-3	.	CASSLALAEADTQYF	TGCGCCAGCAGCTTGGCTTTAGCGGAGGCAGATACGCAGTATTTT
many	TRBV30	TRBJ1-1	.	CAWSGEGNTEAFF	TGTGCCTGGAGTGGGGAGGGGAACACTGAAGCTTTCTTT
few	TRBV6-2/TRBV6-3	TRBJ2-5	TRBD2	CASSGTSGRPFLQETQYF	TGTGCCAGCAGCGGAACTAGCGGGAGGCCCTTTCTCCAAGAGACCCAGTACTTC
many	TRBV28	TRBJ2-4	.	CASSLSGTAKNIQYF	TGTGCCAGCAGTTTATCGGGGACAGCCAAAAACATTCAGTACTTC
few	TRBV4-1	TRBJ2-1	TRBD2	CASSQAGGYASGRADNEQFF	TGCGCCAGCAGCCAAGCAGGCGGTTATGCTAGCGGGAGGGCAGACAATGAGCAGTTCTTC
many	TRBV18	TRBJ2-5	.	CASSLLGEKETQYF	TGTGCCAGCTCCCTATTGGGAGAGAAAGAGACCCAGTACTTC
many	TRBV5-6	TRBJ2-3	TRBD2	CASSWLAGGEGTDTQYF	TGTGCCAGCAGCTGGCTAGCGGGAGGGGAGGGCACAGATACGCAGTATTTT
many	TRBV28	TRBJ1-2	.	CASTLRPSGYGYTF	TGTGCCAGCACTCTCCGGCCCTCAGGCTATGGCTACACCTTC
many	TRBV28	TRBJ1-5	.	CASSLSGGLNQPQHF	TGTGCCAGCAGTTTAAGCGGGGGATTAAATCAGCCCCAGCATTTT
many	TRBV18	TRBJ2-4	TRBD1	CASSPPDREDIQYF	TGTGCCAGCTCACCACCGGACAGGGAGGACATTCAGTACTTC
many	TRBV7-9	TRBJ2-1	.	CASSLAPHNSYNEQFF	TGTGCCAGCAGCTTAGCGCCACATAACTCCTACAATGAGCAGTTCTTC
few	TRBV7-7	TRBJ2-1	.	CASSLTAGNEQFF	TGTGCTAGCAGCTTAACAGCAGGAAATGAGCAGTTCTTC
many	TRBV5-1	TRBJ2-2	TRBD2	CASRRPGLAGVTGELFF	TGCGCCAGCAGACGTCCGGGACTAGCGGGAGTCACCGGGGAGCTGTTTTTT
.	TRBV19	TRBJ2-6	.	CASSIAPPGANVLTF	TGTGCCAGTAGTATAGCGCCACCTGGGGCCAACGTCCTGACTTTC